A single T cell receptor beta chain is shown here with its context. Its target is unknown. This specimen comes from a study of T cell clonotyping in hematopoietic cell transplantation. General observations from the study: Few recipient clonotypes overlapped donors; over 97% were de novo at given depth. Without cell sorting, CD4 versus CD8 contributions remain unresolved.

V shed 3 bases and J shed 3 bases, with 17 bases lying between them. Per germline, CDR1 KGHSH and CDR2 LQKENI. This CDR3 has 16 residues. Assay: immunoSEQ multiplex PCR; the TCRdb copy retains only in-frame clones and omits some. The repertoire holds fewer than 9,500 clones, with 93% as singletons. The TCR sequence derives from a male patient between 50 and 60 years old who had an allogeneic stem cell transplant from a related donor, so T cells may come from the graft donor. Some clones in this sample may be carry-over from other donors' samples. Here the sequenced sample was PBMCs, taken 100 days after allogeneic stem cell transplant. The genes are TRBV18 and TRBJ2-5; D is possibly TRBD1 or TRBD2 (6 bases each). CDR3 in amino acids: CASSPQVGGREETQYF. CDR3 sequence (DNA): TGTGCCAGCTCACCCCAGGTGGGGGGCAGGGAAGAGACCCAGTACTTC.